A selection of T cell receptor beta chains follows, all from one sample in a study of post-analysis software for immune sequencing data. TCRdb reprocessed the PCR reads via MiXCR and lists one record per CDR3 protein. The sample has about 820,000 distinct CDR3 sequences, roughly 50% seen once; the top ten hold about 4.8%. The sequencing input was blood. The receptor set was obtained from a girl aged 10 to 17 with multiple sclerosis. The CDR3 runs from the conserved cysteine through the conserved F or W. The order of the fields is J gene, V gene, CDR3 protein.

>TRBJ1-5|TRBV12-3/TRBV12-4
CASSPPTGGRQPQHF
>TRBJ2-1|TRBV2
CASSARDRSYNEQFF
>.|TRBV7-9
CASSPGSSEQYF
>TRBJ1-2|TRBV5-1
CASSLDRDGSPRGYGYTF
>.|TRBV6-5
CASKSRPFSYEQYF
>TRBJ1-2|TRBV7-9
CASSLVAKEGYTF
>TRBJ2-1|TRBV10-3
CAISAGLAGDEQFF
>TRBJ2-4|TRBV20-1
CSPRGATGKNIQYF
>TRBJ2-1|TRBV20-1
CSARGGGFSYNEQFF
>.|TRBV6-6
CASSFLGQGLYEQYF
>TRBJ2-5|TRBV7-8
CASSLRARQETQYF
>TRBJ2-7|TRBV20-1
CSALIDRVYEQYF
>TRBJ2-3|TRBV20-1
CSALGLSSGSTDTQYF
>TRBJ2-7|TRBV2
CASSVVGATSNYEQYF
>TRBJ2-5|TRBV20-1
CSARSRNRQETQYF